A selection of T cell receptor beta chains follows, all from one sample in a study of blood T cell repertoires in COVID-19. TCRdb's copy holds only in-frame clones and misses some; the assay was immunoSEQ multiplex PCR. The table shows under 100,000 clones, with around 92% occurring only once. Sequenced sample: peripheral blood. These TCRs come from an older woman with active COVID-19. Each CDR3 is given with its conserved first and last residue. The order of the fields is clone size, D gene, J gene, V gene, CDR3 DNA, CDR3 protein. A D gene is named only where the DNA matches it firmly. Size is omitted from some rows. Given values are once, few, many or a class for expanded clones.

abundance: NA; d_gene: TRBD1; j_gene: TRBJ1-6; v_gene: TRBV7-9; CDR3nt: TGTGCCAGCAGCTCTGGGACAGGAGTATGGTCCTATAATTCACCCCTCCACTTT; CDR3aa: CASSSGTGVWSYNSPLHF
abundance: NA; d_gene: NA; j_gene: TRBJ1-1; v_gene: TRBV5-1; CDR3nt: TGCGCCAGCAGGGGGGGGGAAAGTCCCCAAGCTTTCTTT; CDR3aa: CASRGGESPQAFF
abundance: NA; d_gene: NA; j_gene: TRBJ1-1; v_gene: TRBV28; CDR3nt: TGTGCCAGCAGTTTTCCGGGTAGGGGCACTGAAGCTTTCTTT; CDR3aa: CASSFPGRGTEAFF
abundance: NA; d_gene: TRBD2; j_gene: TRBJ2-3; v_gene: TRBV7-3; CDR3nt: TGTGCCAGCAGCCCAGGCCCTCTAGCGGGAGTGGCGGATACGCAGTATTTT; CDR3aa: CASSPGPLAGVADTQYF
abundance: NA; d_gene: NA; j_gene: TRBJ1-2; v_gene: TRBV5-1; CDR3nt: TGCGCCAGCAGCTCCGACAGCAACTATGGCTACACCTTC; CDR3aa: CASSSDSNYGYTF
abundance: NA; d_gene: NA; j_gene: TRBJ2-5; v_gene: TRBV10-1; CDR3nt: TGCGCCAGCAGTAAGGGGACTTCCACACAAGAGACCCAGTACTTC; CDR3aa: CASSKGTSTQETQYF
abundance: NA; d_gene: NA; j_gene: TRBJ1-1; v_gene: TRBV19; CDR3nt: TGTGCCAGTAGCCTTCCCCCAACGAACGGAGCTGAAGCTTTCTTT; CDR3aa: CASSLPPTNGAEAFF
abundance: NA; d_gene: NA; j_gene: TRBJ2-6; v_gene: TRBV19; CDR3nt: TGTGCCAGTAGCCCTCGGGACATCGCGACTGGGGCCAACGTCCTGACTTTC; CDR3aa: CASSPRDIATGANVLTF
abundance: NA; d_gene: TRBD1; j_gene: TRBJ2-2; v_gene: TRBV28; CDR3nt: TGTGCCAGCACCGACAGGGTCGGGGAGCTGTTTTTT; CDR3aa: CASTDRVGELFF
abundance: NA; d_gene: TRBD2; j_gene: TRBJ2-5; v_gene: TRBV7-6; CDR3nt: TGTGCCAGCAGCTTCATCGGACTAGCGGGAGGCACTACCCAGTACTTC; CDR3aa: CASSFIGLAGGTTQYF
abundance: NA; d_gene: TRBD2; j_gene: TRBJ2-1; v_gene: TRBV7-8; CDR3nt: TGTGCCAGCAGCTTCAGACTAGCGACCTACAATGAGCAGTTCTTC; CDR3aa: CASSFRLATYNEQFF
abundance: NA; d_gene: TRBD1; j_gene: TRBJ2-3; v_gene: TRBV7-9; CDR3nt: TGTGCCAGCAGCGCCGGGACAGGGATCACAGATACGCAGTATTTT; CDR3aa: CASSAGTGITDTQYF
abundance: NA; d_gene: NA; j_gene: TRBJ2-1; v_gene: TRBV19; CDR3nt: TGTGCCAGTCGGTCCTTATTCCCCCGACAGCTCGGCAATGAGCAGTTCTTC; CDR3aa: CASRSLFPRQLGNEQFF
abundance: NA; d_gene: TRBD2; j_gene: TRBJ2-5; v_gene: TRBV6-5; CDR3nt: TGTGCCAGCAGGTCTAGCGGCCCAGAGACCCAGTACTTC; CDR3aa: CASRSSGPETQYF
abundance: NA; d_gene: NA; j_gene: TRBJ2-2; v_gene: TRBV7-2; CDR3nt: TGTGCCAGCAGCAAATTGGGACAGAACACCGGGGAGCTGTTTTTT; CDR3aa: CASSKLGQNTGELFF
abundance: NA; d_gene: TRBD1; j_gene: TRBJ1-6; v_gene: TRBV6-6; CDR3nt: TGTGCCAGCAGACCTGACAGGGCGAATAATTCACCCCTCCACTTT; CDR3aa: CASRPDRANNSPLHF
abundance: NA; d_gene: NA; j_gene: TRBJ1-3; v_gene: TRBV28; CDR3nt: TGTGCCAGCAGTTCGGGGTTCTCTGGAAACACCATATATTTT; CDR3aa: CASSSGFSGNTIYF
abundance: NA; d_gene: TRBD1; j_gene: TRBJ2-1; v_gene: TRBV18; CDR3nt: TGTGCCAGCTCGGGACAGGGCAATGAGCAGTTCTTC; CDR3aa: CASSGQGNEQFF
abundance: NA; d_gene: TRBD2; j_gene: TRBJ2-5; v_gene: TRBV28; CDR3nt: TGTGCCAGCAGTTTAATGCGGGGGGGCCAAGAGACCCAGTACTTC; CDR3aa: CASSLMRGGQETQYF
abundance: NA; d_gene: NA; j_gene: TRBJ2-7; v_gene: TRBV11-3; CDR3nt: TGTGCCAGCAGCCGCCGGGCGGGACGAGCCTACGAGCAGTACTTC; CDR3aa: CASSRRAGRAYEQYF
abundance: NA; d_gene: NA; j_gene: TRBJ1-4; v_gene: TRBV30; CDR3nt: TGTGCCTGGAGTATGGGGGGGACTAATGAAAAACTGTTTTTT; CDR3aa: CAWSMGGTNEKLFF
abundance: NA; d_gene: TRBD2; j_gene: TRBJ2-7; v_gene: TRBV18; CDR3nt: TGTGCCAGCTCATCTAGCGGGGGGGCCTCCTACGAGCAGTACTTC; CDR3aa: CASSSSGGASYEQYF
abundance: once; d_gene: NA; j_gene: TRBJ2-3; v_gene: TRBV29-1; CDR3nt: TGCAGCGCTGAGGGGGATGTGATAAACAGGGCGGATACGCAGTATTTT; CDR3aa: CSAEGDVINRADTQYF
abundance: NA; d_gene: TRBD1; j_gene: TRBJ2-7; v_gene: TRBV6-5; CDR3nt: TGTGCCAGCAGTTCTCCGGGACAGGTCTACGAGCAGTACTTC; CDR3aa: CASSSPGQVYEQYF
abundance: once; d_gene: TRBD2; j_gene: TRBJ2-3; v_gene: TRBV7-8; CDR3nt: TGTGCCAGCAGCTTAGTTTTCCTAGATAGTGGGAGGGCCGGCACAGATACGCAGTATTTT; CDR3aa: CASSLVFLDSGRAGTDTQYF
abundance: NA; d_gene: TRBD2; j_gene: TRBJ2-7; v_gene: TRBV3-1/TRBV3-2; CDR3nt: TGTGCCAGCAGCCAAGATTTTCTGACTAGCGGGGCTAACGAGCAGTACTTC; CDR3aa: CASSQDFLTSGANEQYF
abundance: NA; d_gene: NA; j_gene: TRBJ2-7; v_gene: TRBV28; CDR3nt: TGTGCCAGCAGTCACGGGACACACTACGAGCAGTACTTC; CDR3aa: CASSHGTHYEQYF
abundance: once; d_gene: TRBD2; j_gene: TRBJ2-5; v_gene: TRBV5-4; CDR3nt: TGTGCCAGCAGCTCAGGGAGGGAACAAGAGACCCAGTACTTC; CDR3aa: CASSSGREQETQYF
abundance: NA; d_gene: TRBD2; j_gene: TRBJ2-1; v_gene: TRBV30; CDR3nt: TGTGCCTGGAGTACAGGGACTAGCGGGAGGGCGGATCAGTTCTTC; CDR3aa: CAWSTGTSGRADQFF
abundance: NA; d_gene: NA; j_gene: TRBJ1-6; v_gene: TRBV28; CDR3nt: TGTGCCAGCTCCAGGGGAAGTAATTCACCCCTCCACTTT; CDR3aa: CASSRGSNSPLHF
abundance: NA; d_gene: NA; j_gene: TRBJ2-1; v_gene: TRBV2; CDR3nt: TGTGCCAGCAGTGAACAGGGGTTCCCTTACAATGAGCAGTTCTTC; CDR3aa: CASSEQGFPYNEQFF
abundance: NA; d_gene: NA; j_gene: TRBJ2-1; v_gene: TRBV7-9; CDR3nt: TGTGCCAGCAGCTTAGAAATTGGGGCCGAGCAGTTCTTC; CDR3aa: CASSLEIGAEQFF
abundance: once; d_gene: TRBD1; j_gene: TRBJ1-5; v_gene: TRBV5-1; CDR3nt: TGCGCCAGCAGCTTGGGTGGACAGGGGGCCGGCAATCAGCCCCAGCATTTT; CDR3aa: CASSLGGQGAGNQPQHF
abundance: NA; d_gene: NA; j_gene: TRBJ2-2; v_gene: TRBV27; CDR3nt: TGTGCCAGCAGTTCAGGACTGTCCCTTAGTCCCGACACCGGGGAGCTGTTTTTT; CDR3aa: CASSSGLSLSPDTGELFF
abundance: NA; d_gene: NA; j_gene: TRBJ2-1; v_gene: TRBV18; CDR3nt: TGTGCCAGCTCACCACAATTAGCAAGGAATGAGCAGTTCTTC; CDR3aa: CASSPQLARNEQFF
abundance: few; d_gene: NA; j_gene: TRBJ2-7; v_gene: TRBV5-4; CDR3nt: TGTGCCAGCAGCTCCCAGGGGGGCTCCTACGAGCAGTACTTC; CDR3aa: CASSSQGGSYEQYF
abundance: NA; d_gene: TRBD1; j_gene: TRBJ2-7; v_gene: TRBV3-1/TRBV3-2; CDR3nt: TGTGCCAGCAGCCCCGTCCCCGCGACAGGGCCTGTGGGCGAGCAGTACTTC; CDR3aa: CASSPVPATGPVGEQYF
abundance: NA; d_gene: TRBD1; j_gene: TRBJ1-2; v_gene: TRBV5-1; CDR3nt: TGCGCCAGCAGCCCGGGACAGTGGAACTATGGCTACACCTTC; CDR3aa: CASSPGQWNYGYTF
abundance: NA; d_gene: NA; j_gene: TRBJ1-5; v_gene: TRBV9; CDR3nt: TGTGCCAGCAGCCCCCGACAGGACAATCAGCCCCAGCATTTT; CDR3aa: CASSPRQDNQPQHF
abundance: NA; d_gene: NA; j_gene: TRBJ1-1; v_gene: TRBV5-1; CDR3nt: TGCGCCAGCAGCCAGAACAGGGTCGGGACTGAAGCTTTCTTT; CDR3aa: CASSQNRVGTEAFF
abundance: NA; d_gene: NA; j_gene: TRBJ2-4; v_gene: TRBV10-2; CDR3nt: TGCGCCAGCAGTGGACAGCTATTACTAGCCAAAAACATTCAGTACTTC; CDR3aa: CASSGQLLLAKNIQYF
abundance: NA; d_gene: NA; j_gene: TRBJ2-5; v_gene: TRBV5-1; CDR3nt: TGCGCCAGCAGCTTGGGTAATCGACAGAGGAGTGAGACCCAGTACTTC; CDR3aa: CASSLGNRQRSETQYF
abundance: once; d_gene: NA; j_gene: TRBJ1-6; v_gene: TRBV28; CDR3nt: TGTGCCAGCACCGCAGGACTAGTGTCCTATAATTCACCCCTCCACTTT; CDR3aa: CASTAGLVSYNSPLHF
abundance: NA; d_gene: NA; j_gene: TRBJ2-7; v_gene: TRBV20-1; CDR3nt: TGCAGTGCCAGTCCCTCAGCGGTGACCTACGAGCAGTACTTC; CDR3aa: CSASPSAVTYEQYF
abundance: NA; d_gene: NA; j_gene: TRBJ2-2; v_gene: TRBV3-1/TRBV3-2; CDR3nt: TGTGCCAGCAGCCAAGTCTGGGGGCCGAACACCGGGGAGCTGTTTTTT; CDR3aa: CASSQVWGPNTGELFF
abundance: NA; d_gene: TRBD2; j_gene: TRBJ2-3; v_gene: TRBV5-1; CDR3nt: TGCGCCAGCAGCTTGGAAGCGGGAAACAACGCGGAAGAGTATTTT; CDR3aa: CASSLEAGNNAEEYF
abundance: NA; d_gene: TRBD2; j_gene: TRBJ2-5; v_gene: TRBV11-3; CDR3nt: TGTGCCAGCAGCTTAGCAGGCGGGGGGCAAGGGACCCAGTACTTC; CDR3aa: CASSLAGGGQGTQYF
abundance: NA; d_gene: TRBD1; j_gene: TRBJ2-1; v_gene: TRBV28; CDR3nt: TGTGCCAGCAGCCCAGGACAGGGGATGACCGATGAGCAGTTCTTC; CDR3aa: CASSPGQGMTDEQFF
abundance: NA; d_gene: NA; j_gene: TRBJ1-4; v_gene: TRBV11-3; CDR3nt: TGTGCCAGCAGCTTACGACAGACCTATAATGAAAAACTGTTTTTT; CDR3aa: CASSLRQTYNEKLFF
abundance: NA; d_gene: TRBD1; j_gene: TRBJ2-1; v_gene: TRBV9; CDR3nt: TGTGCCAGCAGCGCCGGGACAGGGCTGGGGAATGAGCAGTTCTTC; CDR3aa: CASSAGTGLGNEQFF
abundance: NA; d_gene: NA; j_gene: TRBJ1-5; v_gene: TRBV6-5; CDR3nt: TGTGCCACGATGGGGTCAAGACTGGGAGATCAGCCCCAGCATTTT; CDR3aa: CATMGSRLGDQPQHF
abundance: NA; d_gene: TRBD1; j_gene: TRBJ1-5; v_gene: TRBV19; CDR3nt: TGTGCCAGTAGTGCCCGGACAGGGAATGGGCAGCCCCAGCATTTT; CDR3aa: CASSARTGNGQPQHF
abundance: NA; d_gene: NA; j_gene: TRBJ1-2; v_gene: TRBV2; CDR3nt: TGTGCCAGCAGGCAGTGGAAGACTCCTTATGGCTACACCTTC; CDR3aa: CASRQWKTPYGYTF
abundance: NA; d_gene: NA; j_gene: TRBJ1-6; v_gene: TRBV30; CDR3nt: TGTGCCTCGGAGGTAGGGAATTCACCCCTCCACTTT; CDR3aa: CASEVGNSPLHF
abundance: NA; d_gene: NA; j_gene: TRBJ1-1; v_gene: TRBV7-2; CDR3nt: TGTGCCAGCAGCTCCGTGGACAAGGCAAACGAGAACACTGAAGCTTTCTTT; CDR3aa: CASSSVDKANENTEAFF